This entry lists 12 T cell receptor beta chains sequenced from one sample in a study of blood T cells in healthy people across ages. The second PCR ran about 6 to 12 cycles with a sample-barcoded 5' primer and J-beta primers. TCRdb used MiXCR to reprocess the 5' RACE reads, holding one entry per CDR3 protein. The sample holds roughly 680,000 distinct CDR3 sequences; 49% are singletons and the top ten take 25% to 35%. Sequenced sample: blood. Every receptor here comes from a woman aged 60 to 75 in good health.

This clonotype was observed a handful of times. The chain employs TRBV25-1 and TRBJ2-6, with TRBD2 identical over 7 bases. Germline V CDR1 and CDR2: MGHDK, SYGVNS. The junction had 9 bases not matched to a gene; V was cut back by 7 bases and J by 0 bases. The CDR3 spans 17 residues. DNA for the CDR3: TGTGCCAGCACCCACGGGAGGTTAGGCTCTGGGGCCAACGTCCTGACTTTC. It yields the protein CASTHGRLGSGANVLTF.

This clonotype was seen just once. The rearrangement joins TRBV18 to TRBJ1-1; D is undetermined. CDR3 length: 13 amino acids. V was pared by 0 bases and J by 5 bases, with 7 bases between. Germline CDR1 KGHSH, CDR2 LQKENI. DNA of the CDR3: TGTGCCAGCTCACCACCCCAGAGGACTGAAGCTTTCTTT. This sequence encodes CASSPPQRTEAFF. The full variable domain, its missing parts supplied by reference TRBV18 and TRBJ1-1, is NAGVMQNPRHLVRRRGQEARLRCSPMKGHSHVYWYRQLPEEGLKFMVYLQKENIIDESGMPKERFSAEFPKEGPSILRIQQVVRGDSAAYFCASSPPQRTEAFFGQGTRLTVV.

The rearrangement joins TRBV7-9 to TRBJ2-6; 10 nucleotides match TRBD1. V lost 5 bases and J lost 0; bases outside the gene matches: 7. Germline CDR1 SEHNR, CDR2 FQNEAQ (reference sequence). The CDR3 extends over 18 amino acids. The CDR3 DNA reads TGTGCCAGCAGCGAGTCGACAGGGGGCCGCTCTGGGGCCAACGTCCTGACTTTC. Protein product: CASSESTGGRSGANVLTF. Supplemented by reference TRBV7-9 and TRBJ2-6, the full variable domain reads DTGVSQNPRHKITKRGQNVTFRCDPISEHNRLYWYRQTLGQGPEFLTYFQNEAQLEKSRLLSDRFSAERPKGSFSTLEIQRTEQGDSAMYLCASSESTGGRSGANVLTFGAGSRLTVL.

This rearrangement joins TRBV27 to TRBJ1-2, with D unresolved. V dropped 5 bases and J dropped 3 bases, with 22 bases sitting between them. Germline-derived CDR1 and CDR2 are MNHEY and SMNVEV (reference sequence). This CDR3 has 17 amino acids. This CDR3 is CASSAIGTMGSDYGYTF. CDR3 bases: TGTGCCAGCAGTGCCATCGGTACCATGGGGAGTGACTATGGCTACACCTTC.

V is TRBV4-2 and J is TRBJ1-2; D might be TRBD1 (6 bases). Trimming cost V 1 base and J 8 bases, with 14 bases left between them. Germline CDR1 is LGHNA and CDR2 is YNFKEQ. This CDR3 has 14 residues. CDR3 residues: CASSQVSGEGGYTF. The CDR3 region has the DNA TGTGCCAGCAGCCAAGTCTCAGGGGAGGGGGGCTACACCTTC.

CDR3 sequence reads: CAIQPLAGAAEQYF. CDR3 in DNA: TGTGCCATCCAACCGCTAGCGGGAGCAGCCGAGCAGTACTTC. The genes are TRBV10-3 and TRBJ2-7; TRBD2 matches at 10 bases. V gave up 8 bases and J gave up 6 bases; unmatched junction bases: 10. The CDR3 contains 14 residues. Germline CDR1 and CDR2: ENHRY and SYGVKD.

The chain recombines TRBV20-1 with TRBJ2-4; 9 nucleotides match TRBD1. The CDR3 is 14 residues long. Germline CDR1 is DFQATT and CDR2 is SNEGSKA (reference sequence). V dropped 0 bases and J dropped 8; count of bases not matched to a gene: 5. The CDR3 loop reads CSARDGTGFDIQYF. The CDR3 nucleotides are TGCAGTGCTAGAGATGGGACAGGGTTTGACATTCAGTACTTC.

CDR3 in amino acids: CSAATGGTGRLNEQFF. The CDR3 DNA reads TGCAGTGCCGCAACGGGTGGGACAGGGAGACTCAATGAGCAGTTCTTC. The chain combines TRBV20-1 with TRBJ2-1; 9 nucleotides line up with TRBD1. Germline CDR1 reads DFQATT; CDR2 reads SNEGSKA (reference sequence). V lost 6 bases to trimming and J lost 6 bases; unmatched junction nucleotides: 15. CDR3 length equals 16 residues.

The chain recombines TRBV3-1 with TRBJ2-4; 9 bases map to TRBD1. Germline V lookup: CDR1 LGHDT, CDR2 YNNKEL (reference sequence). V gave up 5 bases and J gave up 2 bases; unmatched junction bases: 4. This CDR3 region has 15 residues. The CDR3 spells CASSNGQGPKNIQYF. CDR3 DNA sequence: TGTGCCAGCAGCAACGGACAGGGGCCCAAAAACATTCAGTACTTC.

V and J are TRBV20-1 and TRBJ2-7, with a possible D match to TRBD2 (5 bases). Deletions cut 5 bases from V and 7 bases from J, with 24 bases between. Germline CDR1 and CDR2: DFQATT and SNEGSKA (reference sequence). The CDR3 has 15 residues. The CDR3 reads CSAGNPSPTLDEQYF. For the CDR3, the DNA is TGCAGTGCTGGAAACCCTAGCCCAACTCTGGATGAGCAGTACTTC.

The rearrangement joins TRBV20-1 to TRBJ1-1; TRBD1 might be the D (5 bases). The ends were cut back, 3 bases at V and 1 base at J, with 15 bases in the middle. The CDR3 totals 15 residues. The germline gives CDR1 DFQATT, CDR2 SNEGSKA (reference sequence). The CDR3 protein is CSARGGVWTNTEAFF. CDR3 nucleotides: TGCAGTGCTAGGGGGGGGGTATGGACGAACACTGAAGCTTTCTTT.

In this sample, this clonotype turned up a few times. This chain uses TRBV12-3 or TRBV12-4 with TRBJ2-4, with a possible D match to TRBD1 (8 bases). V gave up 4 bases and J gave up 2 bases, with 15 bases separating them. The CDR3 runs to 16 residues. CDR3 protein: CASSYNRGGTKNIQYF. In DNA, the CDR3 is TGTGCCAGCAGTTACAACAGGGGGGGAACCAAAAACATTCAGTACTTC.